Below are 31 T cell receptor beta chains sequenced from a single sample in a study of T cell clonality in common variable immunodeficiency. Broader study findings: Common variable immunodeficiency TCR beta sequences reportedly had fewer deletions and N-nucleotide insertions.

Libraries were prepared by immunoSEQ multiplex PCR; TCRdb keeps only in-frame clonotypes and omits some of them. Sampling found 15,000 to 20,000 clones, none seen once. These receptors have no known antigen. The material sequenced was peripheral blood mononuclear cells. The receptors were gathered from a human donor with common variable immunodeficiency.

Partial CDR3 DNA: TGCAGTGCTAGAGATAGTAGCGGGAGATCGGCCAATGAG. This sequence encodes CSARDSSGRSANE. The full CDR3 is CSARDSSGRSANEQFF. The V gene is TRBV20-1, the J gene TRBJ2-1; 9 bases are a match to TRBD2. Read data end 3 residues before the CDR3 end; the end is taken from the germline J gene. Germline CDR1 DFQATT, CDR2 SNEGSKA (reference sequence). The CDR3 runs to 16 residues. V shed 0 bases and J 6 bases; nucleotides not matched to a gene: 9.

This clone was seen more than once but under ten times. The sequence runs out 3 residues before the end of the CDR3; the remainder is reconstructed from the germline J gene. The chain joins TRBV7-8 to TRBJ2-2; 8 positions agree with TRBD1. Unmatched junction bases numbered 5, after V lost 3 bases and J lost 5 bases. CDR1 and CDR2 (germline): SGHVS, FQNEAQ. This CDR3 has 15 amino acids. The DNA read from the CDR3 is TGTGCCAGCAGCTTGGACAGGGTAGGAACCGGGGAG. This sequence encodes CASSLDRVGTGE. The entire CDR3 sequence reads CASSLDRVGTGELFF.

This clone was detected ten times or more. The read finishes 3 residues shy of the CDR3 end, and the germline J gene is used to complete it. The chain carries TRBV7-8 and TRBJ2-7; TRBD2 agrees at 10 bases. The germline V gene encodes CDR1 SGHVS and CDR2 FQNEAQ. The CDR3 is 15 amino acids. V gave up 6 bases and J gave up 4 bases; unmatched junction bases: 9. CDR3 protein: CASSPKREGRYEQYF. Incomplete CDR3 DNA: TGTGCCAGCAGTCCAAAGCGGGAGGGCCGGTACGAG.

This clone was recorded many times. The sequenced fragment ends 3 residues before the CDR3 boundary, so the rest is inferred from the germline J gene. This chain links TRBV2 with TRBJ2-5; TRBD1 aligns across 10 bases. J was trimmed by 4 bases and V by 5 bases; bases with no gene match: 7. This CDR3 has 15 residues. Germline loops: CDR1 SNHLY, CDR2 FYNNEI. This CDR3 is CASSSGTGATETQYF. CDR3 DNA (partial): TGTGCCAGCAGTTCAGGGACAGGGGCTACAGAGACC.

This clone was seen at least ten times. The CDR3 end lies 3 residues beyond the end of the read and is filled in from the germline J gene. The genes are TRBV28 and TRBJ1-4; 7 positions match TRBD1. This CDR3 spans 14 amino acids. The germline V gene encodes CDR1 MDHEN and CDR2 SYDVKM. J was trimmed by 0 bases and V by 8 bases; bases with no gene match: 3. CDR3 in amino acids: CASVQGTTNEKLFF. CDR3 bases read: TGTGCCAGCGTACAGGGGACAACTAATGAAAAA.

This clone was found many times. The read finishes 3 residues shy of the CDR3 end, and the germline J gene is used to complete it. The V and J genes are TRBV12-3 or TRBV12-4 and TRBJ1-5, with 7 bases lining up with TRBD1. V shed 8 bases and J 0 bases; nucleotides not matched to a gene: 1. The CDR3 runs 13 residues. The CDR3 DNA, read in part, is TGTGCCAGCGGGACAGATAGCAATCAGCCC. It encodes CASGTDSNQP. In full, the CDR3 is CASGTDSNQPQHF.

This clone came up many times. With the read ending 3 residues before the CDR3 end, the germline J gene is used to fill in that end. The chain recombines TRBV19 with TRBJ2-7; 12 bases are a match to TRBD1. The CDR3 contains 16 residues. V was clipped by 6 bases and J by 5 bases; unmatched bases: 11. The V gene's germline CDR1 is LNHDA and CDR2 SQIVND (reference sequence). This CDR3 is CASSTWGQGAKNEQYF. CDR3 DNA, as far as it was read: TGTGCCAGTAGCACCTGGGGACAGGGGGCGAAGAACGAG.

This clone was observed many times. The CDR3 goes on 3 residues after the read ends, and that part is filled in from the germline J gene. The gene calls are TRBV11-2 and TRBJ2-3, with TRBD2 identical over 7 bases. CDR3 length equals 15 residues. The germline V gene encodes CDR1 SGHAT and CDR2 FQNNGV. Trimming removed 8 bases from V and 0 bases from J; junction bases left unmatched: 8. The CDR3 loop is CASGPTSASTDTQYF. The sequenced part of the CDR3 DNA is TGTGCCAGCGGGCCAACTAGCGCTAGCACAGATACG.

Regarding this clone: The read comes to an end 3 residues before the CDR3 does, leaving the germline J gene to fill in the end. V and J are TRBV7-9 and TRBJ2-7, with 9 positions matching TRBD1. This CDR3 region has 15 residues. The germline CDR1 and CDR2 sequences are SEHNR and FQNEAQ (reference sequence). With V trimmed by 6 bases and J by 2 bases, 8 bases remained unmatched. CDR3 DNA (partial): TGTGCCAGCAGGGGCCGGGACAGGGAGGCCTACGAG. This sequence encodes CASRGRDREAYE. The CDR3 in its entirety is CASRGRDREAYEQYF.

This clone has a handful of counts. The sequence runs out 3 residues before the end of the CDR3; the remainder is reconstructed from the germline J gene. The chain recombines TRBV18 with TRBJ2-2; the D gene is possibly TRBD2 (6 bases). Trimming pared 6 bases from V and 3 bases from J, leaving 23 bases between. This CDR3 spans 18 amino acids. The germline V gene encodes CDR1 KGHSH and CDR2 LQKENI. This CDR3 reads CASSPGIAGTFHTGELFF. The CDR3 bases that were read are TGTGCCAGCTCCCCAGGGATTGCCGGGACTTTCCACACCGGGGAG.

A few counts support this clone. The CDR3 end lies 3 residues beyond the end of the read and is filled in from the germline J gene. This chain joins TRBV2 and TRBJ1-2; possibly TRBD1 for D (6 bases). The germline CDR1 and CDR2 sequences are SNHLY and FYNNEI. The ends were cut back, 6 bases at V and 2 bases at J, with 13 bases in the middle. The CDR3 contains 14 residues. CDR3 amino acids: CASSLGAQNYGYTF. CDR3 DNA, as far as it was read: TGTGCCAGCAGCTTGGGGGCTCAAAACTATGGC.

The sample holds many counts of this clone. The chain's CDR3 is CASSQDWLAGRNEQFF. The DNA read from the CDR3 is TGTGCCAGCAGCCAAGATTGGCTAGCGGGAAGGAATGAG. The V gene is TRBV4-2, the J gene TRBJ2-1, with 9 bases identical to TRBD2. The CDR3 extends 3 residues past the end of the read, so its final part is completed from the germline J gene. The CDR3 totals 16 residues. V shed 0 bases and J 7 bases; nucleotides not matched to a gene: 7. Germline loops: CDR1 LGHNA, CDR2 YNFKEQ.

This clone was recorded at least ten times. The sequenced part of the CDR3 DNA is TGCGCCAGCAGCGTGCGGGGCACTGAA. Amino acids: CASSVRGTE. The full-length CDR3 reads as CASSVRGTEAFF. The chain employs TRBV5-1 and TRBJ1-1; D is unclear. Read data end 3 residues before the CDR3 end; the end is taken from the germline J gene. The V gene's germline CDR1 is SGHRS and CDR2 YFSETQ. The CDR3 totals 12 residues. Trimming cost V 4 bases and J 4 bases, with 8 bases left between them.

In this sample, this clone turned up many times. CDR3 DNA (partial): TGTGCCAGCAGCCAGGGTGACTATGGC. Translation: CASSQGDYG. The entire CDR3 reads CASSQGDYGYTF. The chain employs TRBV7-9 and TRBJ1-2; D may be TRBD1 (5 bases). The read stops 3 residues short of the end of the CDR3; the missing end is completed from the germline J gene. This CDR3 has 12 amino acids. The V gene lost 5 bases and the J gene lost 3 bases, with 7 bases spanning the gap. From germline, CDR1 is SEHNR and CDR2 FQNEAQ (reference sequence).

In its sample, this clone was seen many times. The CDR3 extends 3 residues past the end of the read, so its final part is completed from the germline J gene. This chain links TRBV18 with TRBJ2-1, with 11 bases fitting TRBD2. Per germline, CDR1 KGHSH and CDR2 LQKENI. The CDR3 is made up of 16 amino acids. The V gene end was trimmed by 2 bases and the J gene end by 7 bases; junction bases not matched to a gene: 7. This CDR3 reads CASSPSRTSGYNEQFF. CDR3 DNA, as far as it was read: TGTGCCAGCTCACCAAGTAGGACTAGCGGGTATAATGAG.

This clone was found many times. Read coverage stops 3 residues before the CDR3 terminus; the germline J gene supplies the remainder. The chain combines TRBV30 with TRBJ1-5, with D possibly matching TRBD1 (6 bases). CDR1 is GTSNPN, CDR2 SVGIG, per germline (reference sequence). CDR3 length equals 13 residues. Trimming removed 2 bases from V and 7 bases from J, with 12 bases in between. CDR3 protein: CAWSSQQGQPQHF. Incomplete CDR3 DNA: TGTGCCTGGAGTTCCCAACAGGGACAGCCC.

This clone appeared a few times. The read gets to within 3 residues of the CDR3 end, and the germline J gene fills in the rest. The rearrangement joins TRBV10-1 to TRBJ2-7, with TRBD1 matching 10 bases. V dropped 5 bases and J dropped 4; count of bases not matched to a gene: 5. The CDR3 runs to 14 residues. Germline V gene data show CDR1 as WNHNN and CDR2 as SYGVQD (reference sequence). Incomplete CDR3 DNA: TGCGCCAGCAGTACCGGGACAGGGGTGTACGAG. It yields the protein CASSTGTGVYE. The CDR3 in its entirety is CASSTGTGVYEQYF.

This clone was observed many times. The read is 3 residues too short to cover the CDR3 end, so that end is filled in from the germline J gene. This chain links TRBV7-2 with TRBJ1-1; D is unclear. Germline-derived CDR1 and CDR2 are SGHTA and FQGNSA. This CDR3 has 13 residues. The V and J ends lost 3 bases and 0 bases respectively, with 5 bases between them. CDR3 DNA, as far as it was read: TGTGCCAGCAGCTTGAGCATGAACACTGAA. It encodes CASSLSMNTE. The full CDR3 sequence reads CASSLSMNTEAFF.

This clone was recorded at least ten times. The CDR3 extends 3 residues past the end of the read, so its final part is completed from the germline J gene. The rearrangement links TRBV5-6 to TRBJ2-3; D uncertain. Trimming pared 5 bases from V and 4 bases from J, leaving 11 bases between. Germline V gene sequence: CDR1 SGHDT, CDR2 YYEEEE. The CDR3 has 13 amino acids. The CDR3 sequence is CASRGWASDTQYF. The part of the CDR3 DNA that was read is TGTGCCAGCAGGGGCTGGGCCTCAGATACG. The full variable domain, its missing parts supplied by reference TRBV5-6 and TRBJ2-3, is DAGVTQSPTHLIKTRGQQVTLRCSPKSGHDTVSWYQQALGQGPQFIFQYYEEEERQRGNFPDRFSGHQFPNYSSELNVNALLLGDSALYLCASRGWASDTQYFGPGTRLTVL.

This clone appeared many times. Read coverage stops 3 residues before the CDR3 terminus; the germline J gene supplies the remainder. V gene TRBV5-1 combines with J gene TRBJ2-7; no firm D call. Germline V gene lookup returns CDR1 SGHRS and CDR2 YFSETQ. The CDR3 contains 14 residues. The V end lost 3 bases, the J end lost 2 bases, and 12 bases lay between the germline ends. The sequenced CDR3 bases are TGCGCCAGCAGCTCGTCCGGGTCAACCTACGAG. Its protein product is CASSSSGSTYE. The complete CDR3 sequence is CASSSSGSTYEQYF.

In this sample, this clone turned up many times. The read terminates 3 residues ahead of where the CDR3 ends, so the germline J gene completes it. Other nucleotide sequences in the sample specify the same CDR3. The gene calls are TRBV18 and TRBJ2-7; the D gene is possibly TRBD1 (5 bases). The V and J ends lost 3 bases and 1 base respectively, with 7 bases between them. The length of the CDR3 is 13 residues. Germline-derived CDR1 and CDR2 are KGHSH and LQKENI. This CDR3 reads CASSPGQSYEQYF. CDR3 bases read: TGTGCCAGCTCACCGGGGCAGTCCTACGAG. Looking up the rest from reference TRBV18 and TRBJ2-7 gives the full variable domain: NAGVMQNPRHLVRRRGQEARLRCSPMKGHSHVYWYRQLPEEGLKFMVYLQKENIIDESGMPKERFSAEFPKEGPSILRIQQVVRGDSAAYFCASSPGQSYEQYFGPGTRLTVT.

The table lists this clone with a few counts. The observed sequence ends 3 residues before the CDR3 terminus, with the missing tail filled in from the germline J gene. This sequence joins TRBV7-7 and TRBJ2-7; 15 nucleotides line up with TRBD2. CDR1 is SSHAT and CDR2 is FNYEAQ in the germline V gene (reference sequence). CDR3 length equals 18 residues. The V and J ends lost 5 bases and 0 bases, in that order; junction bases with no gene match: 8. The sequenced CDR3 bases are TGTGCCAGCAGCCCCGGACTAGCGGGAGGGCTCCTCTCCTACGAG. This encodes CASSPGLAGGLLSYE. The full CDR3 protein reads CASSPGLAGGLLSYEQYF.

This clone was counted ten times or more. The read terminates 3 residues before the CDR3 end, so the remaining end is supplied by the germline J gene. The chain has TRBV7-2 and TRBJ2-2; D may be TRBD2 (5 bases). Germline values: CDR1 SGHTA, CDR2 FQGNSA. The CDR3 runs to 13 residues. Trimming pared 10 bases from V and 5 bases from J, leaving 14 bases between. The CDR3 protein is CANGRTGTGELFF. CDR3 bases read: TGTGCCAACGGCAGGACGGGGACCGGGGAG.

This clone was found many times. The CDR3 goes on 3 residues after the read ends, and that part is filled in from the germline J gene. Other DNA sequences in this sample translate to the same CDR3. V usage is TRBV18 and J usage is TRBJ1-2, with TRBD1 matching 9 bases. Germline values: CDR1 KGHSH, CDR2 LQKENI. Trimming took 0 bases from V and 2 from J; bases not matched to a gene: 1. The CDR3 consists of 15 residues. CDR3 protein: CASSPPGQGNYGYTF. The DNA read from the CDR3 is TGTGCCAGCTCACCACCGGGACAGGGCAACTATGGC.

This clone was recorded many times. The CDR3 end lies 3 residues beyond the end of the read and is filled in from the germline J gene. The V and J genes are TRBV2 and TRBJ2-6, with D perhaps given as TRBD1 or TRBD2 (5 bases each). This CDR3 is 14 amino acids long. The V and J ends lost 6 bases and 1 base respectively, with 7 bases between them. Germline V gene sequence: CDR1 SNHLY, CDR2 FYNNEI. This chain's CDR3 is CASREGSGANVLTF. The CDR3 DNA, read in part, is TGTGCCAGCAGAGAGGGGTCTGGGGCCAACGTC.

Relative to its sample, this clone is medium-sized (0.01 to 0.1%). The read terminates 3 residues before the CDR3 end, so the remaining end is supplied by the germline J gene. The chain couples TRBV20-1 to TRBJ2-2, with 8 positions matching TRBD2. The CDR3 length is 16 residues. Losses at the gene ends were 4 bases for V and 0 bases for J; bases not matched to a gene: 7. Germline loops: CDR1 DFQATT, CDR2 SNEGSKA (reference sequence). The CDR3 DNA, read in part, is TGCAGTGCTAAACCGGGAGGGGGAGCGAACACCGGGGAG. This gives the protein CSAKPGGGANTGE. The entire CDR3 sequence reads CSAKPGGGANTGELFF.

This clone appeared a few times. With the read ending 3 residues before the CDR3 end, the germline J gene is used to fill in that end. V usage is TRBV20-1 and J usage is TRBJ2-1; D uncertain. CDR3 length equals 10 residues. The germline V gene encodes CDR1 DFQATT and CDR2 SNEGSKA (reference sequence). With 5 bases removed from V and 3 bases from J, the gap between germline ends came to 2 bases. The CDR3 loop reads CSALYNEQFF. CDR3 bases read: TGCAGTGCTCTCTACAATGAG.

This clone has at least ten counts. The CDR3 goes on 3 residues after the read ends, and that part is filled in from the germline J gene. The chain employs TRBV5-1 and TRBJ2-3; TRBD2 is a possible D gene (6 bases). Germline CDR1 is SGHRS and CDR2 is YFSETQ. The CDR3 has 16 amino acids. V dropped 4 bases and J dropped 4 bases, with 19 bases sitting between them. The DNA read from the CDR3 is TGCGCCAGCAGCCTTGGGGGGAGAGGAGGAGCAGATACG. Translation: CASSLGGRGGADT. The full CDR3 sequence reads CASSLGGRGGADTQYF.

The table lists this clone with many counts. With the read ending 3 residues before the CDR3 end, the germline J gene is used to fill in that end. V usage is TRBV11-2 and J usage is TRBJ2-5; 8 bases agree with TRBD1. Per the germline V gene, CDR1 is SGHAT and CDR2 is FQNNGV. CDR3 length: 14 amino acids. Unmatched junction bases numbered 4, after V lost 1 base and J lost 6 bases. The part of the CDR3 DNA that was read is TGTGCCAGCAGCTTAGGAGGACAGGGTCAGACC. As protein: CASSLGGQGQT. The whole CDR3 region reads CASSLGGQGQTQYF. The whole variable domain, remainder taken from reference TRBV11-2 and TRBJ2-5, is EAGVAQSPRYKIIEKRQSVAFWCNPISGHATLYWYQQILGQGPKLLIQFQNNGVVDDSQLPKDRFSAERLKGVDSTLKIQPAKLEDSAVYLCASSLGGQGQTQYFGPGTRLLVL.

This clone was detected a few times. CDR3 sequence: CASSLGNTGKETQYF. The covered CDR3 bases are TGTGCCAGCAGCTTAGGAAACACAGGGAAGGAGACC. The chain employs TRBV11-2 and TRBJ2-5; possible D gene TRBD1, 6 bases. The sequence runs out 3 residues before the end of the CDR3; the remainder is reconstructed from the germline J gene. Per germline, CDR1 SGHAT and CDR2 FQNNGV. Trimming removed 1 base at V and 5 bases at J, with 14 bases between. The CDR3 has 15 residues.

Remarks on this clone: The sequence runs out 3 residues before the end of the CDR3; the remainder is reconstructed from the germline J gene. The chain uses TRBV19 and TRBJ1-2; 8 bases map to TRBD1. V shed 9 bases, J shed 4 bases, and the junction held 10 bases outside the gene matches. The CDR3 is 14 residues long. The germline gives CDR1 LNHDA, CDR2 SQIVND (reference sequence). The CDR3 reads CASGTGNLVYGYTF. The sequenced CDR3 bases are TGTGCCAGCGGGACAGGCAATCTTGTCTATGGC.